This T cell receptor (beta chain) was captured in a study of T cells after posttransplantation cyclophosphamide (TCRdb year 2016). Context from the whole study: T cell repertoire reconstitution was tracked by TRB sequencing after myeloablative bone marrow transplantation in which posttransplantation cyclophosphamide was used as GVHD prophylaxis. Samples from 35 PTCy-treated patients, along with samples from roughly 15 of their related bone marrow donors, underwent antigen receptor sequencing. TRB sequencing was performed on blood from all 35 or so PTCy patients with 1-year posttransplant specimens. In 3 patients, TRB sequencing was also performed on up to roughly 3 more blood samples taken 2 to 5.2 years after transplant, and in 4 patients, pretransplant blood was also TRB-sequenced. TRA and TRB clonality were tightly correlated in about ten samples, so subsequent TCR analyses focused on TRB only. Public TRB sequences were searched against a database of over 3,000 sequences associated with responses to pathogens, tumor antigens, self-antigens and alloantigens.

This clone showed up many times. Its antigen is not yet known. It has no much larger one-base neighbor in the sample; base qualities were not kept. On the day of marrow donation, related bone marrow donors gave peripheral blood samples. Mononuclear cells from peripheral blood and bone marrow were separated by Ficoll-Hypaque density centrifugation and then cryopreserved. The research as a whole found: Across the approximately 45 patients, TRB clonality was highly associated with recipient CMV seropositivity and CMV reactivation, and diversity with PTCy was similar to that in the CNI/methotrexate controls. The TRB repertoires of T cells infiltrating skin or GI tract showed only limited overlap with the TRB repertoires of T cells in blood. At 1-2 months, donor-recipient similarity was low but rose over the first year, and the later blood repertoires were often dominated by donor CD8+ memory clones.

Genomic DNA was the input for TRB sequencing, which was run either with the immunoSEQ assay at survey resolution or with the hsTCRB kit. As for the authors' bioinformatics: Initial read processing used immunoSEQ software, and repertoire analyses used the LymphoSeq R package. Clonality was calculated as 1 minus normalized Shannon entropy, and the Gini coefficient was also calculated for each TRB dataset. To infer phenotypes in unsorted samples, TRB sequences from sorted subsets of the recipient or donor were mapped onto the unsorted samples of the same recipient. TCRdb re-hosts the immuneACCESS table, in-frame sequences only. Its copies lack some clones; in the studies checked, an unresolved V gene accounts for under half of them, and the cause for the rest is not known. V and J calls and clone size are given by that table; D and trimming were obtained from the DNA. This sample contains 30,000 to 45,000 clones, none of which is a singleton. 1% to 1.5% of the sample lies in the top ten.

V is reduced by 4 bases and J by 0 bases, leaving a spacing of 26 bases between them. The CDR3 covers 19 residues, taking in both the cysteine and the phenylalanine. Just CDR3 DNA is preserved here, 57 bases in frame from base 1. CDR1 and CDR2, per the germline V gene, are SGHRS and YFSETQ. The sequence was collected from a girl aged 10-17 years in good health, CMV-negative, and a related stem cell transplant donor. This chain is built from TRBV5-1 and TRBJ2-7, with TRBD1 tentatively as D gene (6 bases match). The sample taken for sequencing was PBMCs. The nucleotides are TGCGCCAGCAGCCGGGGCGGCCCTGGGGGCAGAAGGAGCTCCTACGAGCAGTACTTC. The encoded protein is CASSRGGPGGRRSSYEQYF.